The clone carrying this TCR beta chain came up a few times. The data stem from a study of beta chain features in type 1 diabetes. Germline values: CDR1 KGHSY, CDR2 FQNENV. CDR3 length equals 14 residues. The V end was cut by 2 bases, the J end by 2 bases, with 9 bases between. The whole isolated RNA underwent reverse transcription, so sequencing captured expressed TCRB transcripts. Here immunoSEQ multiplex PCR was the method, and the copy in TCRdb shows in-frame clones only, minus some. The top ten clones hold about 0.42% of a sample with 80,000 to 90,000 clones, 30% to 40% of them seen once. The clonotype originates from a woman under 30 in good health. This chain joins TRBV16 and TRBJ1-2, with a weak D call TRBD1 (5 bases). The specimen sequenced was stem cell memory CD4+ T cells from blood. CDR3 sequence: CASSQATANYGYTF. For the CDR3, the DNA is TGTGCCAGCAGCCAAGCGACAGCCAACTATGGCTACACCTTC.